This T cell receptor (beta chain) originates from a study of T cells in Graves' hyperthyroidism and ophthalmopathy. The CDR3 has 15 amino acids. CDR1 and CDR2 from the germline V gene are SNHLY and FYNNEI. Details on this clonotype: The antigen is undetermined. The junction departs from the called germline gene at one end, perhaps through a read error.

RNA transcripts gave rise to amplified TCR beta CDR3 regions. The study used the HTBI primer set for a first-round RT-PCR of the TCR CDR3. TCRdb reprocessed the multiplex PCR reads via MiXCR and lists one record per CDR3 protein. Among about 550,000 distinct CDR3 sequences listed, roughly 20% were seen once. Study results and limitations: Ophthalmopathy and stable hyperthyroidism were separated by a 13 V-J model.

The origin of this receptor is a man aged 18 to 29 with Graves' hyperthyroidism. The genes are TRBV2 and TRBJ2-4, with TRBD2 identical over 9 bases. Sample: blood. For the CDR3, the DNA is TGTGCCAGCACCCAGCGGGGGGTAGCCAAAAACATTAAGTACTTC. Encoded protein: CASTQRGVAKNIKYF.